Shown below are 7 T cell receptor beta chains from a single sample sequenced in a study of T cell responses to AZD1222 COVID-19 vaccine. The assay was immunoSEQ multiplex PCR, and TCRdb's table has in-frame clones only and misses some. This table has around 120,000 clones, about 85% appearing once. Here the sequenced sample was peripheral blood, taken 28 days after the second AZD1222 dose. Receptor source: an adult who received the AZD1222 COVID-19 vaccine.

The genes are TRBV6-1 and TRBJ1-1; D may be TRBD1 (5 bases). The CDR3 sequence is 13 residues long. Germline V lookup: CDR1 MNHNS, CDR2 SASEGT. V lost 5 bases and J 1 base, leaving 8 bases between the germline ends. The CDR3 is CASSLGANTEAFF. For the CDR3, the DNA is TGTGCCAGCAGTCTAGGGGCGAACACTGAAGCTTTCTTT.

The chain combines TRBV7-8 with TRBJ1-1, with D tentatively TRBD1 (5 bases). This CDR3 has 13 amino acids. Trimming took 5 bases from V and 7 from J, leaving 14 bases between them. Germline values: CDR1 SGHVS, CDR2 FQNEAQ. Here the CDR3 DNA reads TGTGCCAGCAGCGTAGGCAGGGCAAGTGAAGCTTTCTTT. Amino acids: CASSVGRASEAFF.

The rearrangement uses TRBV6-6 and TRBJ2-5; 8 bases fit TRBD2. CDR1 is MNHNY, CDR2 SVGAGI, per germline (reference sequence). The CDR3 is 13 amino acids. V shed 6 bases, J shed 2 bases, and the junction held 2 bases outside the gene matches. The CDR3 region is CASSRGGQETQYF. CDR3 coding DNA: TGTGCCAGCAGCCGGGGGGGTCAAGAGACCCAGTACTTC.

The chain combines TRBV6-2 or TRBV6-3 with TRBJ2-3; D gene uncertain. The germline V and J ends were trimmed by 0 bases and 5 bases, with 6 bases remaining between them. The CDR3 extends over 13 amino acids. Looked up from germline, CDR1 is MNHEY and CDR2 is SVGEGT. CDR3 residues: CASSYSQRDTQYF. In DNA, the CDR3 is TGTGCCAGCAGTTACTCGCAACGAGATACGCAGTATTTT.

In this sample, this clone turned up once. This chain joins TRBV2 and TRBJ2-7; D perhaps matches TRBD1 (6 bases). Germline V lookup: CDR1 SNHLY, CDR2 FYNNEI. The CDR3 has 13 residues. The ends were cut back, 3 bases at V and 4 bases at J, with 10 bases in the middle. This CDR3 is CASSDHREYEQYF. Here the CDR3 DNA reads TGTGCCAGCAGTGATCACAGGGAATACGAGCAGTACTTC.

The chain couples TRBV19 to TRBJ2-5; 8 positions match TRBD2. Trimming at V came to 3 bases and at J to 1 base, leaving 4 bases not matched to a gene. The length of the CDR3 is 15 residues. From germline, CDR1 is LNHDA and CDR2 SQIVND (reference sequence). CDR3 nucleotides: TGTGCCAGTAGTATGAACGGGGGGGCCCAAGAGACCCAGTACTTC. Translation gives CASSMNGGAQETQYF.

This clone came up once. The CDR3 DNA is TGTGCCAGCAGCTTGGAACAGGGGTTTGGAAACACCATATATTTT. Protein product: CASSLEQGFGNTIYF. This sequence joins TRBV5-5 and TRBJ1-3; TRBD1 aligns across 7 bases. This CDR3 is 15 amino acids long. V shed 0 bases, J shed 3 bases, and the junction held 3 bases outside the gene matches. Germline V gene lookup returns CDR1 SGHKS and CDR2 YYEKEE (reference sequence).